The 5 T cell receptor beta chains below were found in one sample sequenced in a study of shared clonotypes between healthy human individuals. This table comes from immunoSEQ multiplex PCR, and its TCRdb copy is limited to in-frame clones, with some not included. The sample lists 2 million to 3 million clones; approximately 92% were seen once. Sequenced sample: naive CD4+ T cells sorted from blood. Regarding subset: CD45RA+ positively selected. The source is a man aged 18 to 29 in good health.

The V and J genes are TRBV20-1 and TRBJ2-7; D gene uncertain. CDR1 DFQATT and CDR2 SNEGSKA come from the germline V gene (reference sequence). This CDR3 is built from 10 residues. Deletions cut 3 bases from V and 4 bases from J, with 4 bases between. The CDR3 region is CSASKYEQYF. The CDR3 DNA reads TGCAGTGCTAGTAAGTACGAGCAGTACTTC.

V is TRBV2 and J is TRBJ2-3; the D is unclear. This CDR3 spans 12 amino acids. Germline CDR1 SNHLY, CDR2 FYNNEI. Deletions cut 7 bases from V and 1 base from J, with 6 bases between. The CDR3 protein is CASNSGTDTQYF. As DNA, the CDR3 is TGTGCCAGCAACTCGGGCACAGATACGCAGTATTTT.

V usage is TRBV9 and J usage is TRBJ2-3; TRBD2 agrees at 11 bases. Unmatched junction bases numbered 5, after V lost 3 bases and J lost 5 bases. Germline V gives CDR1 SGDLS, CDR2 YYNGEE. The CDR3 length is 15 residues. The CDR3: CASSALAGVRDTQYF. CDR3 DNA: TGTGCCAGCAGCGCACTAGCGGGAGTTCGAGATACGCAGTATTTT. Looking up the rest from reference TRBV9 and TRBJ2-3 gives the full variable domain: DSGVTQTPKHLITATGQRVTLRCSPRSGDLSVYWYQQSLDQGLQFLIQYYNGEERAKGNILERFSAQQFPDLHSELNLSSLELGDSALYFCASSALAGVRDTQYFGPGTRLTVL.

J is TRBJ2-7 and V is TRBV2; D might be TRBD1 or TRBD2, each matching 6 bases. Germline values: CDR1 SNHLY, CDR2 FYNNEI. V was trimmed by 7 bases and J by 4 bases, leaving 17 bases between them. CDR3 length equals 14 residues. Here the CDR3 reads CASNFRGGLYEQYF. The CDR3 region has the DNA TGTGCCAGCAACTTCAGGGGCGGACTATACGAGCAGTACTTC.

The chain is built from TRBV6-1 and TRBJ2-5, with D perhaps matching TRBD2 (6 bases). Germline assignment: CDR1 MNHNS and CDR2 SASEGT. Trimming removed 11 bases from V and 4 bases from J, with 20 bases in between. The CDR3 totals 14 residues. The CDR3 protein is CAGSGSSKGETQYF. CDR3 nucleotides: TGTGCCGGATCCGGGAGCTCAAAAGGAGAGACCCAGTACTTC.